These 9 T cell receptor beta chains were sequenced from one sample in a study of blood T cells in healthy people across ages. Combining a sample-barcoded 5' primer with a J-beta primer mix, a second PCR ran for about 7 to 11 cycles. TCRdb itself ran the 5' RACE reads through MiXCR, one entry per CDR3 protein. The sample includes about a million distinct CDR3 sequences, 48% of them seen just once. The sequenced sample was blood. These receptor sequences come from a man aged 25-45 years in good health.

The chain uses TRBV5-1 and TRBJ2-1, with D possibly being TRBD1 (6 bases). Trimming removed 3 bases from V and 10 bases from J, with 14 bases in between. CDR3 size: 13 residues. Germline lookup yields CDR1 SGHRS and CDR2 YFSETQ. The CDR3 nucleotides read TGCGCCAGCAGCTCTATGGGGGCAGAGGAGCAGTTCTTC. This encodes CASSSMGAEEQFF.

The J gene is TRBJ1-2, the V gene TRBV5-1; 10 nucleotides align to TRBD1. V was clipped by 3 bases and J by 0 bases; unmatched bases: 8. The germline CDR1 and CDR2 sequences are SGHRS and YFSETQ. The length of the CDR3 is 17 residues. The CDR3 here is CASSSTNGTGANYGYTF. CDR3 coding DNA: TGCGCCAGCAGCTCAACGAATGGGACAGGGGCTAACTATGGCTACACCTTC.

This clonotype was recorded a few times. V gene TRBV9 combines with J gene TRBJ2-1, with a weak D call TRBD2 (7 bases). This CDR3 is 15 amino acids long. Trimming pared 3 bases from V and 3 bases from J, leaving 13 bases between. Germline CDR1 SGDLS, CDR2 YYNGEE. CDR3 sequence reads: CASSGVGGHYNEQFF. The CDR3 DNA reads as TGTGCCAGCAGCGGGGTGGGGGGGCACTACAATGAGCAGTTCTTC.

A few counts support this clonotype. V usage is TRBV20-1 and J usage is TRBJ2-3; D possibly uses TRBD1 or TRBD2 (5 bases each). This CDR3 spans 13 amino acids. Germline lookup yields CDR1 DFQATT and CDR2 SNEGSKA (reference sequence). With 6 bases removed from V and 6 bases from J, the gap between germline ends came to 16 bases. In DNA form, the CDR3 reads TGCAGTGCACCGGGACCCGGGTCTGATACGCAGTATTTT. Protein: CSAPGPGSDTQYF.

The chain has TRBV7-2 and TRBJ1-2; D may be TRBD1 (5 bases). Trimming took 6 bases from V and 11 from J, leaving 25 bases between them. The CDR3 contains 15 residues. Germline CDR1 and CDR2: SGHTA and FQGNSA. CDR3 residues: CASRLGPSAGLGYTF. CDR3 nucleotides: TGTGCCAGCAGGCTAGGCCCCAGTGCAGGGTTGGGGTACACCTTC.

This clonotype was counted only a few times. The chain combines TRBV27 with TRBJ2-7; D tentatively fits TRBD1 or TRBD2 (5 bases each). Germline CDR1 is MNHEY and CDR2 is SMNVEV (reference sequence). The germline V and J ends were trimmed by 7 bases and 2 bases, with 18 bases remaining between them. The CDR3 is 15 residues long. The CDR3 is CASMERGRVPYEQYF. The DNA of the CDR3 is TGTGCCAGCATGGAACGGGGCAGGGTCCCCTACGAGCAGTACTTC.

Turning to this clonotype: The germline gene is not matched at one end of the junction; a read error may be the cause. The rearrangement links TRBV6-2 or TRBV6-3 to TRBJ2-1, with D possibly matching TRBD2 (7 bases). The CDR3 is 15 residues long. Germline V CDR1 and CDR2: MNHEY, SVGEGT. CDR3 loop: CASSYAGAQYNERFF. The CDR3 DNA sequence: TGTGCCAGCAGTTACGCGGGGGCCCAATACAATGAGCGGTTCTTC.

There are many counts of this clonotype. The chain joins TRBV5-6 to TRBJ2-7, with 10 nucleotides matching TRBD2. Germline V gives CDR1 SGHDT, CDR2 YYEEEE. The CDR3 runs 14 residues. J lost 3 bases, V lost 4 bases, and 4 bases had no gene match. The CDR3 here is CASSPGLADYEQYF. The CDR3 nucleotides read TGTGCCAGCAGCCCAGGACTAGCGGACTACGAGCAGTACTTC.

The rearrangement joins TRBV6-5 to TRBJ2-1; 9 bases align to TRBD2. V lost 0 bases and J lost 2; bases outside the gene matches: 2. Germline values: CDR1 MNHEY, CDR2 SVGAGI. The CDR3 sequence is 16 residues long. The CDR3 bases are TGTGCCAGCAGTTACTCCCCTAGCGGGGCCTACAATGAGCAGTTCTTC. Translating gives CASSYSPSGAYNEQFF.